The 15 T cell receptor beta chains below come from one sample, sequenced in a study of control samples from healthy donors and cancer patients. Repertoires were generated with immunoSEQ multiplex PCR, while TCRdb's copy carries only in-frame clones and drops some. The sample has about 140,000 clones, about 90% seen once. Sequencing used blood. The receptors were gathered from a man between 18 and 35 years old in good health.

The gene calls are TRBV6-2 or TRBV6-3 and TRBJ1-1; TRBD1 matches 11 bases. In germline, CDR1 is MNHEY, CDR2 SVGEGT. J was trimmed by 10 bases and V by 0 bases; bases with no gene match: 7. The CDR3 is made up of 15 amino acids. The CDR3 is CASSYSRTGGAGAFF. DNA of the CDR3: TGTGCCAGCAGTTACTCAAGGACAGGGGGCGCCGGAGCTTTCTTT.

This chain connects TRBV6-5 to TRBJ1-5, with D unresolved. Germline loops: CDR1 MNHEY, CDR2 SVGAGI. V gave up 4 bases and J gave up 1 base, with 14 bases separating them. The CDR3 totals 16 residues. CDR3 sequence (DNA): TGTGCCAGCAGTTTTTCCGACCCGGGCAGCAATCAGCCCCAGCATTTT. Translated, it gives CASSFSDPGSNQPQHF.

The chain uses TRBV6-6 and TRBJ1-2; the D gene is possibly TRBD1 (6 bases). The CDR3 runs 13 residues. V lost 5 bases to trimming and J lost 4 bases, with 11 bases between them. Germline V gives CDR1 MNHNY, CDR2 SVGAGI (reference sequence). The DNA of the CDR3 is TGTGCCAGCAGTACACAGGGAAGCTATGGCTACACCTTC. Translation gives CASSTQGSYGYTF.

The genes are TRBV6-5 and TRBJ2-2; D call uncertain. The CDR3 has 12 amino acids. Deletions cut 2 bases from V and 6 bases from J, with 4 bases between. Germline lookup yields CDR1 MNHEY and CDR2 SVGAGI. The CDR3 bases are TGTGCCAGCAGTTACAGGCCCGGGGAGCTGTTTTTT. Translated, it gives CASSYRPGELFF.

The chain couples TRBV25-1 to TRBJ2-7; D remains unclear. This CDR3 comprises 14 residues. V lost 3 bases and J 2 bases, leaving 11 bases between the germline ends. Germline CDR1 MGHDK, CDR2 SYGVNS. The CDR3 loop reads CASSDVGRPYEQYF. The CDR3, as DNA: TGTGCCAGCAGTGATGTGGGCAGACCCTACGAGCAGTACTTC.

The V call is TRBV28, the J call TRBJ1-2, with D maybe TRBD1 (5 bases). The ends were cut back, 6 bases at V and 7 bases at J, with 15 bases in the middle. Per the germline V gene, CDR1 is MDHEN and CDR2 is SYDVKM. CDR3 length: 13 amino acids. The CDR3 spells CASSDLGGFGYTF. The CDR3 DNA reads TGTGCCAGCAGCGACCTTGGGGGTTTTGGCTACACCTTC.

The J gene is TRBJ1-1, the V gene TRBV5-4; D is uncertain. Deletions cut 0 bases from V and 4 bases from J, with 10 bases between. Germline V gene lookup returns CDR1 SGHNT and CDR2 YYREEE (reference sequence). CDR3 length: 14 amino acids. The CDR3 loop is CASSLEGSVTEAFF. CDR3 sequence (DNA): TGTGCCAGCAGCTTGGAGGGTTCCGTCACTGAAGCTTTCTTT.

Remarks on this clone: A read error may produce the germline difference seen at one junction end. The gene calls are TRBV5-6 and TRBJ1-6; D remains unclear. CDR3 length equals 14 residues. Germline V gene sequence: CDR1 SGHDT, CDR2 YYEEEE. This CDR3 reads CASSLVADKSPLHF. The CDR3 DNA is TGTGCCAGCAGCTTGGTTGCGGATAAATCACCCCTCCACTTT. Full variable domain (missing parts from reference TRBV5-6 and TRBJ1-6): DAGVTQSPTHLIKTRGQQVTLRCSPKSGHDTVSWYQQALGQGPQFIFQYYEEEERQRGNFPDRFSGHQFPNYSSELNVNALLLGDSALYLCASSLVADKSPLHFGNGTRLTVT.

This chain joins TRBV19 and TRBJ2-4; D may be TRBD1 (6 bases). The CDR3 is made up of 13 amino acids. Germline assignment: CDR1 LNHDA and CDR2 SQIVND (reference sequence). Trimming took off 8 bases at V and 3 bases at J, with 11 bases between the two ends. The CDR3, as DNA: TGTGCCAGTTGGGGGCCGGACAAAAACATTCAGTACTTC. It translates to CASWGPDKNIQYF.

This clone came up once. The chain is built from TRBV4-2 and TRBJ1-4; D possibly corresponds to TRBD1 (5 bases). The CDR3 contains 16 residues. The V and J ends lost 0 bases and 3 bases respectively, with 11 bases between them. Germline-derived CDR1 and CDR2 are LGHNA and YNFKEQ. The CDR3 reads CASSQEWGLANEKLFF. In DNA, the CDR3 is TGTGCCAGCAGCCAAGAATGGGGGTTAGCTAATGAAAAACTGTTTTTT.

In this sample, this clone turned up once. This chain joins TRBV19 and TRBJ1-1; D unresolved. The CDR3 loop spans 16 amino acids. CDR1 and CDR2 from the germline V gene are LNHDA and SQIVND (reference sequence). The ends were cut back, 7 bases at V and 1 base at J, with 19 bases in the middle. In DNA form, the CDR3 reads TGTGCCAGTACGGTAGGCAGAGGGCAGACGAACACTGAAGCTTTCTTT. Translating gives CASTVGRGQTNTEAFF.

The chain joins TRBV28 to TRBJ2-5, with D perhaps matching TRBD2 (6 bases). V was cut by 5 bases and J by 5 bases, with 18 bases left in between. CDR3 size: 15 residues. The germline CDR1 and CDR2 sequences are MDHEN and SYDVKM. CDR3 coding DNA: TGTGCCAGCAGTCCCCGGTCCATTGGAGGGGAGACCCAGTACTTC. This gives the protein CASSPRSIGGETQYF.

The V call is TRBV4-1, the J call TRBJ2-5, with D possibly matching TRBD1 (5 bases). V lost 3 bases, J lost 5 bases, and 10 bases lay in between. The germline gives CDR1 MGHRA, CDR2 YSYEKL. This CDR3 spans 13 amino acids. The CDR3 reads CASSQATVETQYF. CDR3 bases: TGCGCCAGCAGCCAGGCGACAGTGGAGACCCAGTACTTC.

The chain couples TRBV7-9 to TRBJ1-3; 8 bases line up with TRBD1. Germline V CDR1 and CDR2: SEHNR, FQNEAQ (reference sequence). V was clipped by 5 bases and J by 4 bases; unmatched bases: 7. The CDR3 totals 15 residues. The chain's CDR3 is CASSPDRARGNTIYF. DNA for the CDR3: TGTGCCAGCAGCCCGGACAGGGCGAGGGGAAACACCATATATTTT.

The chain is built from TRBV5-1 and TRBJ2-6; TRBD1 matches at 9 bases. CDR1 and CDR2 from the germline V gene are SGHRS and YFSETQ. V shed 3 bases and J 2 bases; nucleotides not matched to a gene: 6. CDR3 size: 17 residues. CDR3 protein: CASSSTRDRAGANVLTF. CDR3 coding DNA: TGCGCCAGCAGCTCCACCCGGGACAGGGCTGGGGCCAACGTCCTGACTTTC.